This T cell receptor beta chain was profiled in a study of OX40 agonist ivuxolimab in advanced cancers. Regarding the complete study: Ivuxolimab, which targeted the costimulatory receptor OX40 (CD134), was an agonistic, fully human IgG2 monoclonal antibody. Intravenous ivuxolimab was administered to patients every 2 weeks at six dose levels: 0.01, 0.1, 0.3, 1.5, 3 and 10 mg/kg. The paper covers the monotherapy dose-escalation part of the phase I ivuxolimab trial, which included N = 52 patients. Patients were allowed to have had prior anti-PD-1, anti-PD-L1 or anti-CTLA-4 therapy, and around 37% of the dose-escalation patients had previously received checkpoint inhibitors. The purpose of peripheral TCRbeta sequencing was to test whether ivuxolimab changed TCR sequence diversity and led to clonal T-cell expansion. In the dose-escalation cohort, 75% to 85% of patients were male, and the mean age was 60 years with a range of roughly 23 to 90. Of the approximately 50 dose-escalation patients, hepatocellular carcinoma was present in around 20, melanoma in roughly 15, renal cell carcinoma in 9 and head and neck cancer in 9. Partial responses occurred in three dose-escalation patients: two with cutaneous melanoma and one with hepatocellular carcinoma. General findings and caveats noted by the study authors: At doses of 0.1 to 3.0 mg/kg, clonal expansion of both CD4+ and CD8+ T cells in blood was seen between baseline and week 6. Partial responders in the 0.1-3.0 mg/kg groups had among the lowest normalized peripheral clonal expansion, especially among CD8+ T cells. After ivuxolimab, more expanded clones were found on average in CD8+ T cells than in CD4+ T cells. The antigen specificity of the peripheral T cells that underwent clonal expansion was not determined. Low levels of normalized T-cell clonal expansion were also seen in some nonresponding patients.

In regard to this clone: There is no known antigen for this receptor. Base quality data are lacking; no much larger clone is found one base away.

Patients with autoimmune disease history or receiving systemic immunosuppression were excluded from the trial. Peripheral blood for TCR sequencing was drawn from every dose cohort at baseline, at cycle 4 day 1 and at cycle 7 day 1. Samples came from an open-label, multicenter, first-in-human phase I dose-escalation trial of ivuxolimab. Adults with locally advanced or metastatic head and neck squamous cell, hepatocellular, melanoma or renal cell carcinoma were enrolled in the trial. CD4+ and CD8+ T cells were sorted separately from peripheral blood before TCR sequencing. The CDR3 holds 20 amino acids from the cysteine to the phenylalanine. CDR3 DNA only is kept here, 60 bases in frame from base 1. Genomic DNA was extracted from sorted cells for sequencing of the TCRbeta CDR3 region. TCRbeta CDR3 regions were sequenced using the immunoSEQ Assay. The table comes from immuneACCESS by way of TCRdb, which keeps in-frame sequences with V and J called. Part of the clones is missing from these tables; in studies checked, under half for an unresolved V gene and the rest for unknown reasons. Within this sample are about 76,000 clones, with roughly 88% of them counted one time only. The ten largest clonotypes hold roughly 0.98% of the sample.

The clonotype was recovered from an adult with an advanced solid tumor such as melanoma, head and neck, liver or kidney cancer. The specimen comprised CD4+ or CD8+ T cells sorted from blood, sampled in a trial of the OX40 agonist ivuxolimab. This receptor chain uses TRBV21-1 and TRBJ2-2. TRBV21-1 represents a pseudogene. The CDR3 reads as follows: CASSKAGHRLRRGNTGELFF. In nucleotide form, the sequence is TGTGCCAGCAGCAAAGCGGGTCACAGACTCCGACGAGGGAACACCGGGGAGCTGTTTTTT.